This T cell receptor beta chain was identified during a study of human T cells and chemical hapten exposure. TCRdb recomputed calls from the 5' RACE reads with MiXCR, one row per CDR3 protein. The sample has 100,000 to 120,000 distinct CDR3 sequences, approximately 20% seen once; the top ten hold around 2.8%. Unfractionated whole blood served as the source for total RNA extraction. The origin of this receptor is a human donor in good health.

As DNA, the CDR3 is TGTGCCAGCAGCCAAGTCAAAGCCACAGATACGCAGTATTTT. As protein: CASSQVKATDTQYF. The gene calls are TRBV3-1 and TRBJ2-3; D gene uncertain. The CDR3 covers 14 residues. Trimming removed 1 base from V and 2 bases from J, with 7 bases in between. Germline-derived CDR1 and CDR2 are LGHDT and YNNKEL (reference sequence).